The entry that follows covers one TCR beta chain sequence. Its antigen is not identified. The V and J ends lost 0 bases and 5 bases respectively, with 8 bases between them. Germline CDR1 GTSNPN, CDR2 SVGIG (reference sequence). The CDR3 is 13 residues long. Assay: immunoSEQ multiplex PCR; the TCRdb copy retains only in-frame clones and omits some. This table holds approximately 160,000 clones, just under 95% found once. The data derive from a study of T cell responses to AZD1222 COVID-19 vaccine. General study findings and limits: Vaccine-related CD4 TCRs covered spike, predominating at 160-218 and 743-854. Targeting of unmutated variant regions was reportedly seen in nearly half of spike-specific TCRs. Baseline testing showed seropositivity in only six AZD1222 recipients. Two AZD1222 doses significantly raised spike-specific TCR breadth and depth over controls.

The chain joins TRBV30 to TRBJ1-5; D remains unclear. The TCR was taken from an adult in good health. The sample here was peripheral blood, taken on day 0 of AZD1222 vaccination. The CDR3 loop reads CAWSVLPDQPQHF. The CDR3 DNA sequence: TGTGCCTGGAGTGTACTCCCGGATCAGCCCCAGCATTTT.